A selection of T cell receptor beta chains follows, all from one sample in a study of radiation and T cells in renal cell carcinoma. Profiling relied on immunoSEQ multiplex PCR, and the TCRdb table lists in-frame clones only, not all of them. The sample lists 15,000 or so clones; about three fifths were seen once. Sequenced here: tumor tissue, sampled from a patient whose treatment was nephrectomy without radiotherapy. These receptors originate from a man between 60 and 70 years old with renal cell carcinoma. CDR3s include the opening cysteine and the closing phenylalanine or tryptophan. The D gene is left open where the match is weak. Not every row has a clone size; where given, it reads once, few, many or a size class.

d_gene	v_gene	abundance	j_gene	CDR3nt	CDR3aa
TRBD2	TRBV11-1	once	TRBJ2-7	TGTGCCAGCAGCTTAGGGACTAGCGACACGAGCGAGCAGTACTTC	CASSLGTSDTSEQYF
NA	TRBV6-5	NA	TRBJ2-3	TGTGCCAGCAGGAACCGCCGCGGCAGCACAGATACGCAGTATTTT	CASRNRRGSTDTQYF
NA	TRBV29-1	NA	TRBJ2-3	TGCAGCGTCGCGAGGGGGAGAGGGACAGATACGCAGTATTTT	CSVARGRGTDTQYF
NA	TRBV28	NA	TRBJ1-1	TGTGCCAGCTCCCCCGGGGGAAGAGTGAACACTGAAGCTTTCTTT	CASSPGGRVNTEAFF
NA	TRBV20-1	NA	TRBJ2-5	TGCAGTGCTGGCCAAGAGACCCAGTACTTC	CSAGQETQYF
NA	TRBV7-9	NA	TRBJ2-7	TGTGCCAGCAGCCCGGCCTACGAGCAGTACTTC	CASSPAYEQYF
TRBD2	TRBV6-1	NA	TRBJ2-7	TGTGCCAGCAGTGCCGGGACTAGCTTTCCTCTGCAGTACTTC	CASSAGTSFPLQYF
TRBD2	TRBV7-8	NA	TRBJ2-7	TGTGCCAGCAGCCTAGGTCAGGGACTACAGAAGCAGTACTTC	CASSLGQGLQKQYF
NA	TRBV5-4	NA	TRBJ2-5	TGTGCCAGCAGCTTAACTGGGAGGGGGGAACACCAAGAGACCCAGTACTTC	CASSLTGRGEHQETQYF
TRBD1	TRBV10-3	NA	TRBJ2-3	TGTGCCATCAGCCCCTCGAGGACAGGGGAGCGCACAGATACGCAGTATTTT	CAISPSRTGERTDTQYF
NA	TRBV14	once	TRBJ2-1	TGTGCCAGCAGCCAAGATGTAGGGCCCGAGCAGTTCTTC	CASSQDVGPEQFF
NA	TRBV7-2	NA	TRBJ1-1	TGTGCCAGCGTCAAAGGACGTGGCCAGAACACTGAAGCTTTCTTT	CASVKGRGQNTEAFF
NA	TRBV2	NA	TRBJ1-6	TGTGCCAGCAAGGGCGGTCATAATTCACCCCTCCACTTT	CASKGGHNSPLHF
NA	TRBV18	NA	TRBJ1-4	TGTGCCAGCTCACCAATCACGGGGGAGGAAAAACTGTTTTTT	CASSPITGEEKLFF
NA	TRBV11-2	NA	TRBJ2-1	TGTGCCAGCAGCTTGGGCCGTGAGCAGTTCTTC	CASSLGREQFF
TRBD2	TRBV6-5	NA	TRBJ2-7	TGTGCCAGCAGTCCGACTAGCGGCAGCTCCTACGAGCAGTACTTC	CASSPTSGSSYEQYF
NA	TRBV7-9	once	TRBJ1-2	TGTGCCAGCAGCCCATTACAGGATAACTATGGCTACACCTTC	CASSPLQDNYGYTF
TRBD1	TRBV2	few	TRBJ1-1	TGTGCCAGCGATACAGGGGAAAACACTGAAGCTTTCTTT	CASDTGENTEAFF
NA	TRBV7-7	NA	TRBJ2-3	TGTGCTAGCAGTCGAGAGCTAGGAGATACGCAGTATTTT	CASSRELGDTQYF
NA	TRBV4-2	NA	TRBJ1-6	TGTGCCAGCAGCCAAGATTTCGGACAGAATTCACCCCTCCACTTT	CASSQDFGQNSPLHF
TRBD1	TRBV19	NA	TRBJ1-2	TGTGCCAGTAGTCCAACAGGGGCCCGCACAATAGTTGGCTACACCTTC	CASSPTGARTIVGYTF
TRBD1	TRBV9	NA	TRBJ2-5	TGTGCCAGCAGCGTAGCTCCCAGGACAGGGGACCACTCCCCAGAGACCCAGTACTTC	CASSVAPRTGDHSPETQYF
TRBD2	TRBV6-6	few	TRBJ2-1	TGTGCCAGCAGTTACTCGATTAGCGGGGGCTACAATGAGCAGTTCTTC	CASSYSISGGYNEQFF
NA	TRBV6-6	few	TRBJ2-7	TGTGCCAGCAGTTCTATCGTCACAGGGAACGAGCAGTACTTC	CASSSIVTGNEQYF
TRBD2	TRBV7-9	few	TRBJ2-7	TGTGCCAGCAGTCCCGGGACTAGCGGGCGCGTCTACGAGCAGTACTTC	CASSPGTSGRVYEQYF
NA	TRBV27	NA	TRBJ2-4	TGTGCCAGCAGCGTGGGGGGAGCAAACATTCAGTACTTC	CASSVGGANIQYF